Below are 20 T cell receptor beta chains sequenced from a single sample in a study of identical twins. TCRdb reprocessed the 5' RACE reads with MiXCR, giving one entry per CDR3 protein. There are over 200,000 distinct CDR3 sequences in the sample; 5.5% to 7.5% occur only once, and 14% to 15% lies in the top ten. This same sample was also part of a study on T cells expressing NK-cell markers.

The sequenced material came from CD8+ T cells sorted from blood. Receptors were obtained from a woman aged 18-29 years in good health.

The chain employs TRBV4-1 and TRBJ1-1; D is unclear. Trimming left V 3 bases short and J 3 bases short, with 11 bases between. The V gene's germline CDR1 is MGHRA and CDR2 YSYEKL. This CDR3 is built from 14 residues. DNA for the CDR3: TGCGCCAGCAGCCACCCACAGAGTGACACTGAAGCTTTCTTT. Protein product: CASSHPQSDTEAFF.

The V and J genes are TRBV7-9 and TRBJ2-5; no definite D call. Deletions cut 5 bases from V and 5 bases from J, with 6 bases between. The CDR3 extends over 11 amino acids. Germline CDR1 is SEHNR and CDR2 is FQNEAQ (reference sequence). The CDR3 protein is CASSPKETQYF. DNA for the CDR3: TGTGCCAGCAGCCCCAAGGAGACCCAGTACTTC. The variable domain in full, completed from reference TRBV7-9 and TRBJ2-5, reads DTGVSQNPRHKITKRGQNVTFRCDPISEHNRLYWYRQTLGQGPEFLTYFQNEAQLEKSRLLSDRFSAERPKGSFSTLEIQRTEQGDSAMYLCASSPKETQYFGPGTRLLVL.

Concerning this clonotype itself: One end of the junction varies from germline; a read error may be responsible. CDR3 bases: TGCGCCAGCAGCCAGTCGGGACGGAACACCGGGGAGCTGTGTTTT. This gives the protein CASSQSGRNTGELCF. This chain joins TRBV4-3 and TRBJ2-2; D may correspond to TRBD1 or TRBD2 (5 bases each). The CDR3 has 15 amino acids. The V gene's germline CDR1 is LGHNA and CDR2 YSLEER.

The rearrangement joins TRBV7-9 to TRBJ1-4, with D unresolved. CDR3 size: 16 residues. CDR1 and CDR2 from the germline V gene are SEHNR and FQNEAQ (reference sequence). The V and J ends lost 7 bases and 4 bases respectively, with 19 bases between them. CDR3 in DNA: TGTGCCAGCACCGTGCGGAGGGCCTGGGGTAATGAAAAACTGTTTTTT. It translates to CASTVRRAWGNEKLFF.

This clonotype has only a few counts. The chain links TRBV5-1 to TRBJ1-2; no firm D call. V was shortened by 2 bases and J by 4 bases, with 18 bases between the two germline ends. The germline V gene encodes CDR1 SGHRS and CDR2 YFSETQ. The CDR3 consists of 16 residues. Written as DNA, the CDR3 is TGCGCCAGCAGCTTTGATACGGACTCTAACGCCTATGGCTACACCTTC. The encoded protein is CASSFDTDSNAYGYTF.

This clonotype was seen repeatedly, ten times or more. The CDR3 here is CASSVDGLAGYEQFF. The CDR3 region has the DNA TGTGCCAGCAGCGTAGACGGACTAGCGGGGTACGAGCAGTTCTTC. The chain couples TRBV7-8 to TRBJ2-1, with TRBD2 matching 12 bases. The CDR3 runs 15 residues. Germline CDR1 reads SGHVS; CDR2 reads FQNEAQ. V lost 5 bases, J lost 10 bases, and 9 bases stayed unmatched.

The sample holds many counts of this clonotype. V gene TRBV20-1 combines with J gene TRBJ2-7; no firm D call. The CDR3 contains 13 residues. Looked up from germline, CDR1 is DFQATT and CDR2 is SNEGSKA (reference sequence). Trimming shortened V by 6 bases and J by 6 bases, and 18 bases separated the two germline ends. The CDR3 DNA reads as TGCAGTGCCACGCAATTTGGCAGAGGCGAGCAGTACTTC. Its translation: CSATQFGRGEQYF.

This clonotype was observed a few times. The chain uses TRBV7-2 and TRBJ1-6, with D hard to call. Germline V lookup: CDR1 SGHTA, CDR2 FQGNSA. V was cut by 1 base and J by 10 bases, with 14 bases left in between. The length of the CDR3 is 15 residues. The CDR3 here is CASSLESGSGSPLHF. CDR3 nucleotides: TGTGCCAGCAGCTTAGAAAGTGGTTCGGGCTCACCCCTCCACTTT.

This clonotype was seen a handful of times. The chain recombines TRBV4-1 with TRBJ1-5; no definite D call. Germline V gene lookup returns CDR1 MGHRA and CDR2 YSYEKL. V was shortened by 0 bases and J by 6 bases, with 6 bases between the two germline ends. This CDR3 is 13 amino acids long. For the CDR3, the DNA is TGCGCCAGCAGCCAAGATGTTGGTCAGCCCCAGCATTTT. This translates into CASSQDVGQPQHF.

This clonotype was recorded at least ten times. The V and J genes are TRBV20-1 and TRBJ1-4; D is ambiguous. Germline assignment: CDR1 DFQATT and CDR2 SNEGSKA (reference sequence). The V gene lost 1 base and the J gene lost 11 bases, with 17 bases spanning the gap. CDR3 length equals 14 residues. CDR3 in amino acids: CSARVVAGFGKLFF. CDR3 DNA: TGCAGTGCTAGAGTAGTTGCAGGCTTCGGGAAACTGTTTTTT.

This clonotype was counted only a few times. This chain joins TRBV9 and TRBJ2-1; D is tentatively TRBD1 or TRBD2 (5 bases each). Trimming left V 3 bases short and J 4 bases short, with 17 bases between. CDR1 and CDR2 from the germline V gene are SGDLS and YYNGEE. CDR3 length equals 16 residues. The CDR3 region has the DNA TGTGCCAGCAGCGACCCCTCCGGGACGCCGTACAATGAGCAGTTCTTC. Its translation: CASSDPSGTPYNEQFF.

Notes on this clonotype: This sequence may be a read error, since a much larger clone differs from it by one base. The V gene is TRBV12-5, the J gene TRBJ2-1; 9 nucleotides line up with TRBD2. This CDR3 contains 16 residues. Germline V lookup: CDR1 LGHNT, CDR2 FRNRAP. The CDR3 reads CASGSRAGGFYNGQFF. As DNA, the CDR3 is TGTGCTAGTGGTTCCAGGGCGGGAGGGTTTTACAATGGGCAGTTCTTC. Complete variable domain (other parts from reference TRBV12-5 and TRBJ2-1): DARVTQTPRHKVTEMGQEVTMRCQPILGHNTVFWYRQTMMQGLELLAYFRNRAPLDDSGMPKDRFSAEMPDATLATLKIQPSEPRDSAVYFCASGSRAGGFYNGQFFGPGTRLTVL.

The rearrangement links TRBV5-1 to TRBJ1-5; D unclear. The CDR3 runs to 15 residues. Germline CDR1 and CDR2: SGHRS and YFSETQ. The V and J ends lost 0 bases and 5 bases respectively, with 12 bases between them. This CDR3 is CASSLEGGQYQPQHF. The CDR3 coding sequence is TGCGCCAGCAGCTTGGAAGGAGGGCAGTATCAGCCCCAGCATTTT.

The chain links TRBV9 to TRBJ2-3; 9 bases agree with TRBD2. V shed 1 base and J 5 bases; nucleotides not matched to a gene: 11. This CDR3 region has 17 residues. The V gene's germline CDR1 is SGDLS and CDR2 YYNGEE. CDR3 sequence (DNA): TGTGCCAGCAGCGTATTGGGCTTAGCGGGGGCGGGAGATACGCAGTATTTT. Its translation is CASSVLGLAGAGDTQYF.

This clonotype was observed a handful of times. The chain links TRBV11-2 to TRBJ2-1; D uncertain. The CDR3 has 18 residues. CDR1 and CDR2 from the germline V gene are SGHAT and FQNNGV. Between the trimmed V and J ends, which lost 6 bases and 0 bases, there was a span of 21 bases. The CDR3 reads CASRGKGYSEISYNEQFF. CDR3 nucleotide sequence: TGTGCCAGCAGAGGGAAAGGGTACAGCGAGATCTCCTACAATGAGCAGTTCTTC.

This clonotype was counted many times. The chain combines TRBV3-1 with TRBJ2-1; D may be TRBD2 (6 bases). The CDR3 runs to 15 residues. Trimming pared 8 bases from V and 5 bases from J, leaving 19 bases between. Germline V gene data show CDR1 as LGHDT and CDR2 as YNNKEL (reference sequence). CDR3 nucleotides: TGTGCCAGCTCTTCAAGAGGGGACTCTAACAATGAGCAGTTCTTC. Its translation is CASSSRGDSNNEQFF.

This clonotype was recorded a few times. The genes are TRBV10-3 and TRBJ2-3, with a weak D call TRBD2 (5 bases). Trimming took 3 bases from V and 3 from J, leaving 13 bases between them. Germline V gene data show CDR1 as ENHRY and CDR2 as SYGVKD. The CDR3 has 15 amino acids. This chain's CDR3 is CAISDPPAGTDTQYF. CDR3 DNA: TGTGCCATCAGTGACCCCCCGGCGGGTACAGATACGCAGTATTTT.

There are a few counts of this clonotype. V usage is TRBV12-5 and J usage is TRBJ1-1, with D unresolved. Looked up from germline, CDR1 is LGHNT and CDR2 is FRNRAP. The CDR3 sequence is 12 residues long. Trimming pared 3 bases from V and 3 bases from J, leaving 5 bases between. The CDR3 reads CASGFFHTEAFF. The CDR3 bases are TGTGCTAGTGGTTTTTTCCACACTGAAGCTTTCTTT.

This clonotype has ten or more counts. The chain recombines TRBV7-9 with TRBJ1-6; D not certain. The V end lost 3 bases, the J end lost 8 bases, and 8 bases lay between the germline ends. CDR1 is SEHNR and CDR2 is FQNEAQ in the germline V gene (reference sequence). This CDR3 contains 13 residues. As DNA, the CDR3 is TGTGCCAGCAGCTTCTCAACCTATTCACCCCTCCACTTT. Translating gives CASSFSTYSPLHF.

This clonotype was counted between two and nine times. V and J are TRBV5-5 and TRBJ1-1, with no clear D. The CDR3 has 13 residues. CDR1 and CDR2 from the germline V gene are SGHKS and YYEKEE (reference sequence). The V gene lost 4 bases and the J gene lost 4 bases, with 11 bases spanning the gap. CDR3 in amino acids: CASSGETGTEAFF. CDR3 in DNA: TGTGCCAGCAGCGGTGAGACGGGCACTGAAGCTTTCTTT.